Reported below is one TCR beta chain. The sample is drawn from a study of shared clonotypes between healthy human individuals. Running of the assay took place at deep level. Data came from immunoSEQ multiplex PCR; TCRdb stores just in-frame clones and leaves some out. Seen here are around 700,000 clones, about three quarters observed once, and the top ten hold about 2%. CDR3 length: 13 amino acids. V was pared by 0 bases and J by 1 base, with 3 bases between. From germline, CDR1 is SEHNR and CDR2 FQNEAQ (reference sequence). Sequencing input: memory CD4+ T cells sorted from blood. Noted subset: CD45RA-negative fraction. The clonotype comes from a woman between 25 and 40 years old in good health. This sequence joins TRBV7-9 and TRBJ1-1; D remains ambiguous. CDR3 protein: CASSLAPNTEAFF. As DNA, the CDR3 is TGTGCCAGCAGCTTAGCGCCGAACACTGAAGCTTTCTTT.